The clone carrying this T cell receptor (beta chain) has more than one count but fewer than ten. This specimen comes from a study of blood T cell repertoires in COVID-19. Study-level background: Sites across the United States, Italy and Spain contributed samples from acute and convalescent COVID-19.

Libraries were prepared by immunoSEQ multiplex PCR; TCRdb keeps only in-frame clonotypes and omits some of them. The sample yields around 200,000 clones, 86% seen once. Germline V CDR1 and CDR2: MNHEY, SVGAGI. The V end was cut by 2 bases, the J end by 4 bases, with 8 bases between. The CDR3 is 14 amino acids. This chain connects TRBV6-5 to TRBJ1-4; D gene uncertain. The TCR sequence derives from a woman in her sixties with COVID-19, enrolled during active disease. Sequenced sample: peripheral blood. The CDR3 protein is CASSYVGVNEKLFF. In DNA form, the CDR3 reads TGTGCCAGCAGTTACGTCGGGGTTAATGAAAAACTGTTTTTT.